Listed below are T cell receptor beta chains from one sample, sequenced in a study of response to subunit inactivated influenza vaccine. MiXCR was run by TCRdb on the RT-PCR reads, yielding one entry per CDR3 protein. Among around 250,000 distinct CDR3 sequences listed, less than 15% were seen once. Sequenced here: non-naive T cells sorted from PBMCs, sampled less than 15 days before vaccination. These receptors were taken from a man aged 45-60 years who received an inactivated influenza vaccine. Both conserved end residues are part of each CDR3.

V gene,J gene,CDR3 protein
TRBV18,TRBJ2-1,CASSPEYNEQFF
TRBV12-3/TRBV12-4,TRBJ1-1,CASSFLWASEAFF
TRBV28,TRBJ1-1,CASTTGGNTEAFF
TRBV2,TRBJ2-7,CASMRTAYEQYF
TRBV5-5,TRBJ2-7,CASSMDGRGLEQYF
TRBV12-3/TRBV12-4,TRBJ2-2,CASKLAGDTGELFF
TRBV20-1,TRBJ2-3,CSAREARWRFTDTQYF
TRBV6-5,TRBJ2-7,CASSYSGTGRNEQYF
TRBV20-1,TRBJ2-5,CSARSAGTRGETQYF
TRBV4-1,TRBJ2-3,CASSLREVGDTQYF
TRBV24-1,TRBJ1-5,CATSEGVYGNQPQHF
TRBV6-2/TRBV6-3,TRBJ2-7,CASSPQALEQYF
TRBV6-1,TRBJ2-2,CASSLTASTNTGELFF
TRBV5-1,TRBJ2-2,CASTTRTGNTGELFF
TRBV20-1,TRBJ1-6,CSAPSTAGSYNSPLHF
TRBV5-4,TRBJ2-1,CASSKTSGGKNWNEQFF
TRBV18,TRBJ2-5,CASSPRLAGLQETQYF
TRBV28,TRBJ1-2,CASSLSGAGYGYTF
TRBV20-1,TRBJ2-1,CSARVGNYNEQFF
TRBV20-1,TRBJ1-1,CSAAQGGGHTEAFF
TRBV2,TRBJ1-1,CASIGDLMNTEAFF
TRBV20-1,TRBJ2-7,CSAPMGAAYEQYF
TRBV7-2,TRBJ2-3,CASSFGSSADTQYF
TRBV3-1,TRBJ2-2,CASSPQLAGELFF
TRBV5-1,TRBJ2-1,CASSWTYSQGNEQFF
TRBV2,TRBJ1-1,CAITSETEAFF
TRBV28,TRBJ2-7,CASSSVRIAGAYEQYF
TRBV10-3,TRBJ1-1,CAISESEGLGTEAFF
TRBV7-9,TRBJ2-1,CASSSGTLKVNEQFF
TRBV15,TRBJ2-7,CATSRVGDRTYEQYF
TRBV10-2,TRBJ2-7,CASSVVGGGRAVEQYF
TRBV7-8,TRBJ2-1,CASSLVPGRSYNEQFF
TRBV6-2/TRBV6-3,TRBJ1-5,CASSYPGGNQPQHF
TRBV6-2/TRBV6-3,TRBJ1-6,CASSATWGQPNSPLHF
TRBV2,TRBJ2-3,CASSPLGLNERDTDTQYF
TRBV27,TRBJ2-3,CASSLLAGVADTQYF
TRBV19,TRBJ2-7,CASSKGQASYEQYF
TRBV5-1,TRBJ1-4,CASSPTTGPNEKLFF
TRBV3-1,TRBJ1-1,CASSPIQDTEAFF
TRBV10-3,TRBJ2-7,CAISGQGSYEQYF
TRBV20-1,TRBJ2-7,CSARDGRGPTYEQYF
TRBV7-3,TRBJ2-1,CASGRRHLGNEQFF
TRBV29-1,TRBJ2-1,CSAEGSASGSFEQFF
TRBV4-2,TRBJ2-5,CASSQAPATGRYF
TRBV6-2/TRBV6-3,TRBJ2-2,CATRVVGELFF
TRBV11-2,TRBJ2-1,CASSWSSGARSSYNEQFF
TRBV4-1,TRBJ2-7,CASSQVGGLAYEQYF
TRBV6-5,TRBJ2-4,CASSSKPQRQPSGNIQYF
TRBV27,TRBJ2-3,CASSESAGVVDTQYF
TRBV7-2,TRBJ2-5,CASSIYRGETQYF
TRBV6-5,TRBJ2-7,CASSNHGTGVVYEQYF
TRBV5-1,TRBJ1-6,CASSLRINSPLHF
TRBV3-1,TRBJ2-7,CASSSPGTGIYEQYF
TRBV18,TRBJ2-7,CASSPAQGVNYEQYF
TRBV5-4,TRBJ2-2,CASKEYNTGELFF
TRBV3-1,TRBJ2-7,CASSQGANLISYEQYF
TRBV19,TRBJ2-2,CASNNRGLNTGELFF
TRBV7-6,TRBJ2-7,CASSLASGTGLMIYEQYF
TRBV28,TRBJ2-6,CASSPAGTSSSGANVLTF